This T cell receptor beta chain stems from a study of radiation and T cells in renal cell carcinoma. Study observations and caveats: Top tumor clonotypes rose in blood 2 weeks post-radiation, then contracted. Baseline intratumoral clonotype presence is unknown without pretreatment biopsies.

As concerns this clone: Antigen unknown.

Time point noted: blood 4 weeks post-SBRT, at nephrectomy. Treatment given: 15 Gy SBRT to primary tumor, nephrectomy 4 weeks later. After SBRT, blood was collected at 2 and 4 weeks, plus baseline. Generated by immunoSEQ multiplex PCR, the TCRdb table keeps only in-frame clones and is missing some. The table includes around 94,000 clones, around four fifths detected once. Between the trimmed V and J ends, which lost 8 bases and 7 bases, there was a span of 17 bases. Germline CDR1 SGHAT, CDR2 FQNNGV. CDR3 size: 14 residues. The sample was blood, taken from a patient whose treatment included radiotherapy and nephrectomy. The clonotype was recovered from a man aged 50 to 59 with renal cell carcinoma. This chain joins TRBV11-2 and TRBJ1-4; a weak D match, TRBD1 (6 bases). CDR3 bases: TGTGCCAGCGGAGACAGGTGGCGTAGTGAAAAACTGTTTTTT. Encoded protein: CASGDRWRSEKLFF.